The sequence of this T cell receptor beta chain was determined in a study of blood T cell repertoires in COVID-19. This clone appeared a single time. Assay used: immunoSEQ multiplex PCR; TCRdb lists only in-frame clones, some missing. The sample shows hundreds of thousands of clones, 75% to 90% of them seen only once. The sequence was collected from a woman between 25 and 40 years old with acute or convalescent COVID-19. Sequenced sample: peripheral blood.

The CDR3 nucleotides read TGTGCCAGCAACAGGCCCGGACAGGGCAGTACTGAAGCTTTCTTT. Protein: CASNRPGQGSTEAFF. The V call is TRBV6-5, the J call TRBJ1-1; 8 bases are a match to TRBD1. V trimming: 7 bases; J trimming: 5 bases; junction bases outside the gene matches: 12. CDR1 is MNHEY, CDR2 SVGAGI, per germline. CDR3 length: 15 amino acids.